This T cell receptor (beta chain) came from a study of cytomegalovirus exposure and HLA in healthy donors. Notes on the study in general: A later analysis reportedly found fewer N-insertions in an Asian-associated ancestry cluster than the approximately 700-donor mean. Earlier analysis found most TCR beta V segments productive about 87% or about 30% of the time. Later work found that TCR association rates differed between HLA loci; DRB1 had the most and HLA-C the fewest. TCR beta chains associated with HLA were, in a later analysis, more clonally expanded than equally common others.

PCR employed 60 Vbeta and 13 Jbeta primers. Libraries were prepared by immunoSEQ multiplex PCR; TCRdb keeps only in-frame clonotypes and omits some of them. The data show approximately 52,000 clones, approximately 80% seen once. In the case of this clone: As yet, its antigen is unknown.

The V end lost 2 bases, the J end lost 0 bases, and 13 bases lay between the germline ends. CDR3 size: 16 residues. The germline V gene has CDR1 LNHNV and CDR2 YYDKDF (reference sequence). The specimen was PBMCs. V usage is TRBV15 and J usage is TRBJ2-5; no firm D call. The origin of this receptor is a female donor in good health and CMV-seronegative. The CDR3 region has the DNA TGTGCCACCAGCAGATCCTGGGCACTCTACCAAGAGACCCAGTACTTC. It specifies CATSRSWALYQETQYF.